What follows are 28 T cell receptor beta chains derived from one specimen sequenced in a study of OX40 agonist ivuxolimab in advanced cancers. Some clones are missing from TCRdb's copy, which holds only in-frame ones; the method was immunoSEQ multiplex PCR. In the table there are about 100,000 clones, approximately 90% of which are singletons. The sample was CD4+ or CD8+ T cells sorted from blood, taken in a trial of the OX40 agonist ivuxolimab. Source of these receptors: an adult with an advanced solid tumor such as melanoma, head and neck, liver or kidney cancer.

J is TRBJ2-3 and V is TRBV6-5; D is unresolved. CDR3 length: 14 residues. Germline assignment: CDR1 MNHEY and CDR2 SVGAGI. The V end was cut by 6 bases, the J end by 2 bases, with 12 bases between. The CDR3 protein is CASRNLRYTDTQYF. The CDR3, as DNA: TGTGCCAGCAGAAACCTCCGGTACACAGATACGCAGTATTTT.

As regards this clone: Other DNA sequences within the sample encode an identical CDR3. The V gene is TRBV7-2, the J gene TRBJ2-2; the D is unclear. Germline lookup yields CDR1 SGHTA and CDR2 FQGNSA. Deletions cut 0 bases from V and 7 bases from J, with 3 bases between. The CDR3 runs 12 residues. The CDR3 DNA is TGTGCCAGCAGCTTAGCGGGCGGGGAGCTGTTTTTT. Translated, it gives CASSLAGGELFF.

The rearrangement joins TRBV6-6 to TRBJ1-4; tentatively, D is TRBD1 (5 bases). V was pared by 7 bases and J by 7 bases, with 16 bases between. The CDR3 loop spans 14 amino acids. The germline CDR1 and CDR2 sequences are MNHNY and SVGAGI (reference sequence). As DNA, the CDR3 is TGTGCCAGCACTTCGGGGCCGGACGTTGAAAAACTGTTTTTT. Protein sequence: CASTSGPDVEKLFF.

This clone was observed a single time. The CDR3 sequence is CASSLVPSGRYTGELFF. CDR3 sequence (DNA): TGTGCCAGCAGCTTAGTTCCTAGCGGGAGGTACACCGGGGAGCTGTTTTTT. This chain uses TRBV7-9 with TRBJ2-2, with 11 bases that match TRBD2. V was pared by 1 base and J by 3 bases, with 4 bases of the junction left unmatched. The length of the CDR3 is 17 residues. Germline CDR1 reads SEHNR; CDR2 reads FQNEAQ (reference sequence).

The chain employs TRBV11-2 and TRBJ2-7, with D possibly matching TRBD1 (6 bases). Germline loops: CDR1 SGHAT, CDR2 FQNNGV. The V and J ends lost 1 base and 3 bases respectively, with 13 bases between them. The CDR3 loop spans 15 amino acids. In DNA form, the CDR3 reads TGTGCCAGCAGCTTAGGTACAGGGAGTCTCTACGAGCAGTACTTC. The encoded protein is CASSLGTGSLYEQYF.

The V gene is TRBV28, the J gene TRBJ2-7; 7 bases align to TRBD1. The CDR3 has 16 residues. Germline CDR1 MDHEN, CDR2 SYDVKM. The J segment lost 0 bases and the V segment lost 5 bases, leaving 10 bases of the junction unmatched. The CDR3 loop reads CASSPLTGQSSYEQYF. The CDR3 nucleotides are TGTGCCAGCAGTCCCCTAACGGGACAGAGCTCCTACGAGCAGTACTTC.

The chain is built from TRBV25-1 and TRBJ2-1; 10 nucleotides agree with TRBD2. This CDR3 contains 15 residues. With V trimmed by 3 bases and J by 7 bases, 6 bases remained unmatched. Germline CDR1 reads MGHDK; CDR2 reads SYGVNS. The chain's CDR3 is CASSERAGGFNEQFF. DNA for the CDR3: TGTGCCAGCAGTGAGAGAGCGGGAGGGTTTAATGAGCAGTTCTTC.

This sequence joins TRBV11-2 and TRBJ2-3; D gene unclear. Deletions cut 1 base from V and 1 base from J, with 6 bases between. The germline V gene encodes CDR1 SGHAT and CDR2 FQNNGV. The CDR3 spans 14 residues. CDR3 nucleotide sequence: TGTGCCAGCAGCTTAGTGCTAGGCACAGATACGCAGTATTTT. This translates into CASSLVLGTDTQYF.

V is TRBV4-3 and J is TRBJ1-2; possible D gene TRBD1, 5 bases. Trimming stripped 1 base from V and 4 bases from J, with 10 bases between. The germline V gene encodes CDR1 LGHNA and CDR2 YSLEER. The CDR3 runs to 14 residues. The CDR3 reads CASSQAREGYGYTF. The CDR3 nucleotides are TGCGCCAGCAGCCAAGCCAGGGAGGGCTATGGCTACACCTTC.

The V and J genes are TRBV5-1 and TRBJ2-3, with D perhaps assigned TRBD1 or TRBD2 (6 bases each). CDR1 SGHRS and CDR2 YFSETQ come from the germline V gene. V dropped 5 bases and J dropped 6 bases, with 19 bases sitting between them. This CDR3 has 15 residues. In nucleotides, the CDR3 is TGCGCCAGCAGGCCCTCGGGGGCGCCTACGGATACGCAGTATTTT. It translates to CASRPSGAPTDTQYF.

The DNA of the CDR3 is TGTGCCAGCAGCCACGATGAGAAATACCCAGACTGGCCCCAAGGCTACACCTTC. This sequence encodes CASSHDEKYPDWPQGYTF. This rearrangement joins TRBV5-5 to TRBJ1-2; D gene unclear. V was cut by 4 bases and J by 8 bases, with 30 bases left in between. CDR1 is SGHKS and CDR2 is YYEKEE in the germline V gene (reference sequence). The CDR3 consists of 18 residues.

The V gene is TRBV5-1, the J gene TRBJ2-1; perhaps TRBD1 as D (5 bases). The CDR3 runs 16 residues. V gave up 0 bases and J gave up 0 bases, with 10 bases separating them. Germline loops: CDR1 SGHRS, CDR2 YFSETQ. This CDR3 is CASSLGRTNSYNEQFF. CDR3 nucleotide sequence: TGCGCCAGCAGCTTGGGACGGACAAACTCCTACAATGAGCAGTTCTTC.

The chain combines TRBV29-1 with TRBJ2-2, with D unresolved. Trimming stripped 4 bases from V and 0 bases from J, with 3 bases between. The CDR3 loop spans 12 amino acids. CDR1 SQVTM and CDR2 ANQGSEA come from the germline V gene. The CDR3 here is CSVVPNTGELFF. CDR3 nucleotide sequence: TGCAGCGTTGTACCGAACACCGGGGAGCTGTTTTTT.

J is TRBJ2-2 and V is TRBV30; 8 positions agree with TRBD2. With V trimmed by 2 bases and J by 5 bases, 4 bases remained unmatched. The CDR3 is made up of 14 amino acids. Germline V gene sequence: CDR1 GTSNPN, CDR2 SVGIG (reference sequence). For the CDR3, the DNA is TGTGCCTGGAGTATCCCTAGCGGGACCGGGGAGCTGTTTTTT. It is translated as CAWSIPSGTGELFF.

The chain combines TRBV7-8 with TRBJ2-1; TRBD2 matches 7 bases. Looked up from germline, CDR1 is SGHVS and CDR2 is FQNEAQ. The CDR3 spans 14 residues. V was pared by 7 bases and J by 4 bases, with 7 bases of the junction left unmatched. CDR3 DNA sequence: TGTGCCAGCACCCAAGCGGGAATTTACAATGAGCAGTTCTTC. It codes for CASTQAGIYNEQFF.

The V gene is TRBV7-3, the J gene TRBJ2-6, with 7 positions matching TRBD1. The CDR3 totals 21 residues. CDR1 and CDR2 (germline): SGHTA, FQGTGA. V shed 4 bases and J 1 base; nucleotides not matched to a gene: 19. The CDR3: CASSSTREGQRPGSGANVLTF. Written as DNA, the CDR3 is TGTGCCAGCAGCTCCACAAGAGAGGGACAGCGGCCCGGGTCTGGGGCCAACGTCCTGACTTTC.

The chain is built from TRBV7-2 and TRBJ1-6, with 9 bases matching TRBD1. J was trimmed by 5 bases and V by 1 base; bases with no gene match: 9. CDR1 is SGHTA and CDR2 is FQGNSA in the germline V gene. This CDR3 is built from 18 residues. CDR3 nucleotides: TGTGCCAGCAGCTTAGTGAAACTACAGGGGGCGAATAATTCACCCCTCCACTTT. The encoded protein is CASSLVKLQGANNSPLHF. The variable domain in full, with the rest retrieved from reference TRBV7-2 and TRBJ1-6, is GAGVSQSPSNKVTEKGKDVELRCDPISGHTALYWYRQSLGQGLEFLIYFQGNSAPDKSGLPSDRFSAERTGGSVSTLTIQRTQQEDSAVYLCASSLVKLQGANNSPLHFGNGTRLTVT.

The chain recombines TRBV2 with TRBJ1-2; D is unresolved. V was cut by 6 bases and J by 4 bases, with 15 bases left in between. The CDR3 extends over 14 amino acids. Germline CDR1 SNHLY, CDR2 FYNNEI. CDR3 amino acids: CASRLTSGVYGYTF. CDR3 coding DNA: TGTGCCAGCAGACTTACAAGTGGGGTCTATGGCTACACCTTC.

The chain has TRBV19 and TRBJ1-5, with a tentative D call TRBD1 (5 bases). Germline assignment: CDR1 LNHDA and CDR2 SQIVND (reference sequence). CDR3 size: 13 residues. Trimming took off 11 bases at V and 0 bases at J, with 11 bases between the two ends. CDR3 bases: TGTGCCGGTGGGGGGTATAGCAATCAGCCCCAGCATTTT. Its translation is CAGGGYSNQPQHF. Supplemented by reference TRBV19 and TRBJ1-5, the full variable domain reads DGGITQSPKYLFRKEGQNVTLSCEQNLNHDAMYWYRQDPGQGLRLIYYSQIVNDFQKGDIAEGYSVSREKKESFPLTVTSAQKNPTAFYLCAGGGYSNQPQHFGDGTRLSIL.

V gene TRBV6-5 combines with J gene TRBJ2-7, with a possible D match to TRBD1 (6 bases). Trimming took 4 bases from V and 1 from J, leaving 14 bases between them. The CDR3 has 15 residues. Germline assignment: CDR1 MNHEY and CDR2 SVGAGI. The chain's CDR3 is CASSSWGHRSYEQYF. CDR3 DNA: TGTGCCAGCAGTTCCTGGGGACATCGGTCCTACGAGCAGTACTTC.

This clone has only one observation. The gene calls are TRBV28 and TRBJ2-3; D tentatively fits TRBD1 or TRBD2 (5 bases each). Between the trimmed V and J ends, which lost 6 bases and 4 bases, there was a span of 35 bases. CDR1 MDHEN and CDR2 SYDVKM come from the germline V gene. The CDR3 covers 21 residues. The CDR3 sequence: CASSKTRASPISSSTSDTQYF. The CDR3 DNA is TGTGCCAGCAGCAAAACCAGGGCTAGCCCAATCTCTTCTAGCACATCAGATACGCAGTATTTT. Full variable domain (remainder filled in from reference TRBV28 and TRBJ2-3): DVKVTQSSRYLVKRTGEKVFLECVQDMDHENMFWYRQDPGLGLRLIYFSYDVKMKEKGDIPEGYSVSREKKERFSLILESASTNQTSMYLCASSKTRASPISSSTSDTQYFGPGTRLTVL.

The chain links TRBV7-9 to TRBJ2-3, with TRBD2 matching 11 bases. The CDR3 is made up of 17 amino acids. The ends lost 1 base at V and 3 bases at J; junction bases unmatched: 6. Germline-derived CDR1 and CDR2 are SEHNR and FQNEAQ (reference sequence). The CDR3 spells CASSLDWTSGRTDTQYF. As DNA, the CDR3 is TGTGCCAGCAGCTTAGATTGGACTAGCGGGCGAACAGATACGCAGTATTTT.

CDR3 nucleotides: TGTGCTAGTGGTTTATCTGGGACAGATACGCAGTATTTT. Amino acids: CASGLSGTDTQYF. The chain recombines TRBV12-5 with TRBJ2-3; no clear D. Germline V gene lookup returns CDR1 LGHNT and CDR2 FRNRAP. Trimming stripped 3 bases from V and 3 bases from J, with 7 bases between. There are 13 residues in the CDR3.

The chain couples TRBV10-1 to TRBJ2-1, with 7 bases matching TRBD1. Germline lookup yields CDR1 WNHNN and CDR2 SYGVQD (reference sequence). The CDR3 runs 18 residues. Germline trimming cut 3 bases from V and 8 bases from J; bases unmatched to any gene: 19. CDR3 DNA: TGCGCCAGCAGTGATTTCAGTCGGGACAGCAGCCTGCTCCATGAGCAGTTCTTC. It codes for CASSDFSRDSSLLHEQFF.

The chain recombines TRBV11-1 with TRBJ2-4; 9 bases are a match to TRBD1. The V gene's germline CDR1 is SGHAT and CDR2 FQDESV (reference sequence). J was trimmed by 3 bases and V by 5 bases; bases with no gene match: 11. This CDR3 has 17 residues. The CDR3 reads CASSPGQGKEVKNIQYF. The CDR3 coding sequence is TGTGCCAGCAGCCCGGGACAGGGTAAAGAGGTCAAAAACATTCAGTACTTC.

The J gene is TRBJ2-6, the V gene TRBV27, with 13 bases that match TRBD2. The germline V gene encodes CDR1 MNHEY and CDR2 SMNVEV (reference sequence). V was pared by 6 bases and J by 3 bases, with 11 bases of the junction left unmatched. The CDR3 length is 19 residues. CDR3 sequence reads: CASSPIGLAGALGANVLTF. The CDR3, as DNA: TGTGCCAGCAGCCCCATCGGACTAGCGGGAGCTCTTGGGGCCAACGTCCTGACTTTC.

The chain joins TRBV6-6 to TRBJ2-1, with D uncertain. V was trimmed by 0 bases and J by 6 bases, leaving 15 bases between them. Germline assignment: CDR1 MNHNY and CDR2 SVGAGI (reference sequence). The CDR3 has 16 residues. The CDR3 sequence is CASSYSINPAANEQFF. In DNA, the CDR3 is TGTGCCAGCAGTTACTCCATCAACCCCGCGGCCAATGAGCAGTTCTTC.

The chain recombines TRBV5-6 with TRBJ2-7; 14 nucleotides agree with TRBD2. V trimming: 3 bases; J trimming: 12 bases; junction bases outside the gene matches: 11. Germline CDR1 SGHDT, CDR2 YYEEEE. The CDR3 is 15 amino acids. Here the CDR3 reads CASSSLTSGRAFWYF. The CDR3 DNA reads as TGTGCCAGCAGCTCCCTGACTAGCGGGAGGGCCTTCTGGTACTTC.